This T cell receptor beta chain was captured by sequencing in a study of blood T cell repertoires in COVID-19. V lost 2 bases to trimming and J lost 2 bases; unmatched junction nucleotides: 6. CDR3 length equals 16 residues. Germline values: CDR1 KGHSH, CDR2 LQKENI. In the source study's methods: Reference gene primer amplification gave nucleated cell count estimates. Here immunoSEQ multiplex PCR was the method, and the copy in TCRdb shows in-frame clones only, minus some. That table furnishes V, J and clone size, whereas the DNA furnished D and trimming. This table has about 250,000 clones, 85% appearing once. Across over 20 US areas, participants ranged in age from roughly 18 to 95 years. Participant-given clinical history determined each cohort assignment.

The sequenced sample consisted of PBMCs or T cells enriched from blood (not recorded which). The genes are TRBV18 and TRBJ1-3, with 7 bases identical to TRBD1. This clonotype originated in a woman in her forties or fifties who had been exposed to COVID-19. This CDR3 reads CASSPRTGRAGNTIYF. The DNA for the CDR3 is TGTGCCAGCTCACCAAGGACAGGCCGAGCTGGAAACACCATATATTTT.